This TCR beta chain appears in the sequencing data of a study of control samples from healthy donors and cancer patients (dated by TCRdb to about 2020). This clone was seen just once. This receptor's antigen is unknown. No quality values exist for individual bases; no much larger clone is one base distant. The CDR3 runs 15 residues from the cysteine to the phenylalanine. The only DNA kept is the CDR3, 45 bases in frame from the first base. V was cut back by 4 bases and J by 7 bases, leaving a gap of 19 bases between them. Sequences LGHDT (CDR1) and YNNKEL (CDR2) are obtained from the germline V gene (reference sequence). The library was built by means of the immunoSEQ multiplex PCR assay. TCRdb obtained this table from immuneACCESS and retained in-frame rearrangements with V and J assigned. These tables miss some clones; where compared with another copy, unresolved V genes account for less than half of the shortfall, and the remainder is unexplained. In this sample the table shows more than 95,000 clones, 80% to 90% of which occur a single time. Over 2.5% of the sample lies in the top ten.

The V and J segments used are TRBV3-1 (or the pseudogene TRBV3-2) and TRBJ1-2; TRBD1 is possibly the D segment (5 matching bases). Sequenced sample: blood. The TCR comes from a man aged 55 to 70 in good health. CDR3 sequence: CASSPIGRGASGYTF. The nucleotide sequence reads as follows: TGTGCCAGCAGCCCCATCGGGAGAGGGGCGAGTGGCTACACCTTC.